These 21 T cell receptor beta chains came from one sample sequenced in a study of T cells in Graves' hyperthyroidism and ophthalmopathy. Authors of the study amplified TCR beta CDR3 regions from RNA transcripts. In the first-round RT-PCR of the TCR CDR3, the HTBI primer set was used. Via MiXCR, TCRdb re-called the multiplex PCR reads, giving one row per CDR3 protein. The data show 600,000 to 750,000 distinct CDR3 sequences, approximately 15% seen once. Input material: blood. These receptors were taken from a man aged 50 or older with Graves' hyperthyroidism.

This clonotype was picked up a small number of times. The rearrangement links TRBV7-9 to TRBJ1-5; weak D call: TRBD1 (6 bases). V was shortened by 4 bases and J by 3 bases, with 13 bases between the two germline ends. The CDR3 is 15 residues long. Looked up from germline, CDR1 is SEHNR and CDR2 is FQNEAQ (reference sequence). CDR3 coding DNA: TGTGCCAGCAGCTCGGAGGGGGAGATCAATCAGCCCCAGCATTTT. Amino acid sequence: CASSSEGEINQPQHF.

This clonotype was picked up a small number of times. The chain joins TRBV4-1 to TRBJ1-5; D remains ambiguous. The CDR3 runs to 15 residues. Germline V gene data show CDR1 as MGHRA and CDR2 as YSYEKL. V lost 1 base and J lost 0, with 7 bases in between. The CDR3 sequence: CASSQGEDSNQPQHF. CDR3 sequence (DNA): TGCGCCAGCAGCCAAGGAGAGGATAGCAATCAGCCCCAGCATTTT.

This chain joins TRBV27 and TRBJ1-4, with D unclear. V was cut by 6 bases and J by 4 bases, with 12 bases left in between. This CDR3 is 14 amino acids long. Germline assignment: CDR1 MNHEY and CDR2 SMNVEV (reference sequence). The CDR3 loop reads CASSYRGGNEKLFF. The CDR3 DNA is TGTGCCAGCAGCTACAGAGGCGGTAATGAAAAACTGTTTTTT.

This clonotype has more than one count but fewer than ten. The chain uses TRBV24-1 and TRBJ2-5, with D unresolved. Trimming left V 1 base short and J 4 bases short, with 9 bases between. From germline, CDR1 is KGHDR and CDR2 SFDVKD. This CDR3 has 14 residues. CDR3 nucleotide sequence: TGTGCCACCAGTGATTTTTCGCCAGCAGAGACCCAGTACTTC. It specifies CATSDFSPAETQYF.

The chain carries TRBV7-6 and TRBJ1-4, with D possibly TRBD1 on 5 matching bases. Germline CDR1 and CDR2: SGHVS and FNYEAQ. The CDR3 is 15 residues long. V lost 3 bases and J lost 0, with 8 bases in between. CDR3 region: CASSLGPSTNEKLFF. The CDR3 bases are TGTGCCAGCAGCTTGGGACCTTCAACTAATGAAAAACTGTTTTTT. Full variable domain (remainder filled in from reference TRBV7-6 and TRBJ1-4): GAGVSQSPRYKVTKRGQDVALRCDPISGHVSLYWYRQALGQGPEFLTYFNYEAQQDKSGLPNDRFSAERPEGSISTLTIQRTEQRDSAMYRCASSLGPSTNEKLFFGSGTQLSVL.

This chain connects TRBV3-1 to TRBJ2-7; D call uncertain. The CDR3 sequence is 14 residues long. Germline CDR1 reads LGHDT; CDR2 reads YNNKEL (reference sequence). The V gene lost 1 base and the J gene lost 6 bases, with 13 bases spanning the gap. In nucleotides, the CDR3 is TGTGCCAGCAGCCAAGCGGGCCTCCTACTCGAGCAGTACTTC. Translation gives CASSQAGLLLEQYF.

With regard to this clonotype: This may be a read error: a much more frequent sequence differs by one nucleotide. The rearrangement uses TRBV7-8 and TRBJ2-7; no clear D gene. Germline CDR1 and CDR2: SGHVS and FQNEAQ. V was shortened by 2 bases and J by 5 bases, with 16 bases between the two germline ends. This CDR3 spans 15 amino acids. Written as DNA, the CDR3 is TGTGCCAGCAGCTTAACTCTAGGAAACATACACGAGCAGTACTTC. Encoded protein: CASSLTLGNIHEQYF.

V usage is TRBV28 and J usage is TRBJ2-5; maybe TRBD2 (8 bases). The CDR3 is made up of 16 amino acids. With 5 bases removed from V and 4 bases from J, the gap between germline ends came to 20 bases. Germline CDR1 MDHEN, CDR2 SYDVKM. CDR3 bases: TGTGCCAGCAGTCCGGGGGGGGCAGGGGGTCCAGAGACCCAGTACTTC. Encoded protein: CASSPGGAGGPETQYF.

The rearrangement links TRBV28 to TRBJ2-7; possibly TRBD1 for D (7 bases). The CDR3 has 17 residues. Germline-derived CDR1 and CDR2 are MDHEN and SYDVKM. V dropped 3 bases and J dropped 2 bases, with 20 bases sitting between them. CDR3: CASSFFDRAGTPYEQYF. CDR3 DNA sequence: TGTGCCAGCAGTTTCTTTGACAGGGCGGGGACCCCCTACGAGCAGTACTTC.

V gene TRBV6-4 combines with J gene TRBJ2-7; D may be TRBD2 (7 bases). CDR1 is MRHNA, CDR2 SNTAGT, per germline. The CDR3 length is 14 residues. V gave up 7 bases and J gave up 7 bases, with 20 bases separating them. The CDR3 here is CASKRGEGVQEQYF. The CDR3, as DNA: TGTGCCAGCAAGAGGGGGGAGGGCGTTCAGGAGCAGTACTTC.

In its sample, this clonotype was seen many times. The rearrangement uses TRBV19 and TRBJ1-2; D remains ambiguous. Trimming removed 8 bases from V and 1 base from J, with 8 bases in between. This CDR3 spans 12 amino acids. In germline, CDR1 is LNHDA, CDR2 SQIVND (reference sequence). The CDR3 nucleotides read TGTGCCAGTTATAGCCATAACTATGGCTACACCTTC. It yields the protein CASYSHNYGYTF.

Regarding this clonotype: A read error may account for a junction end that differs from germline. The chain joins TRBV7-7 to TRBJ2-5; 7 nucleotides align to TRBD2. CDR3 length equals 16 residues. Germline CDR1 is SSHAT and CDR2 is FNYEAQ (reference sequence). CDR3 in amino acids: CASSLGSGMAGETQYF. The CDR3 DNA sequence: TGTGCTAGCAGCTTAGGGAGCGGGATGGCGGGGGAGACCCAGTACTTC.

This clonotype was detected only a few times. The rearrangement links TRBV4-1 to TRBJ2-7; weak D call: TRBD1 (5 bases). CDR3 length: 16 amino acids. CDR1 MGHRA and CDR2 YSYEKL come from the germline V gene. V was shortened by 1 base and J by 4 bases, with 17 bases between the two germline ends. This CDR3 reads CASSQVLGQGFYEQYF. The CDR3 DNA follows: TGCGCCAGCAGCCAAGTCCTAGGCCAGGGTTTTTACGAGCAGTACTTC.

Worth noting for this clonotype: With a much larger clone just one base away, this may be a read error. CDR3 in DNA: TGTGCCAGCAGCTCGGTGCTAGCGAGCACAGATACGCAGTATTTT. Residues: CASSSVLASTDTQYF. V is TRBV7-9 and J is TRBJ2-3, with D perhaps TRBD2 (6 bases). V lost 4 bases, J lost 0 bases, and 11 bases lay in between. CDR3 length equals 15 residues. CDR1 SEHNR and CDR2 FQNEAQ come from the germline V gene (reference sequence).

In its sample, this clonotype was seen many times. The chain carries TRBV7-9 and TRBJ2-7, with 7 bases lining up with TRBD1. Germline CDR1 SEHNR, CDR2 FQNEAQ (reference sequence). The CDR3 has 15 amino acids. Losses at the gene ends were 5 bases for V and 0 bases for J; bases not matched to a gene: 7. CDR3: CASSGTDAPSYEQYF. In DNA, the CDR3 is TGTGCCAGCAGCGGGACAGATGCCCCCTCCTACGAGCAGTACTTC.

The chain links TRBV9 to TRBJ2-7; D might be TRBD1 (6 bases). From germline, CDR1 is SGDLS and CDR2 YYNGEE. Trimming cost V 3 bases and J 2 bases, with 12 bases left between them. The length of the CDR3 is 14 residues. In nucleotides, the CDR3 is TGTGCCAGCAGCGCACCCGGGACAACCTACGAGCAGTACTTC. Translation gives CASSAPGTTYEQYF.

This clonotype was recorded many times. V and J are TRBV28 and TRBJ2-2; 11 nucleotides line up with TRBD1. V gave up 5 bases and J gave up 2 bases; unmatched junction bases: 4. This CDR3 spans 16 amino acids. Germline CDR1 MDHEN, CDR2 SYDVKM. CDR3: CASSPDRGRNTGELFF. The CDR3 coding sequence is TGTGCCAGCAGTCCGGACAGGGGGCGAAACACCGGGGAGCTGTTTTTT.

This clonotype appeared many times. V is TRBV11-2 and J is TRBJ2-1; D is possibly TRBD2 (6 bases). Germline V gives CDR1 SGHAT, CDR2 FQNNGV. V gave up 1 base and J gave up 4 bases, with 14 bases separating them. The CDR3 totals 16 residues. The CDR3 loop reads CASSLGSGLQYNEQFF. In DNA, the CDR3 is TGTGCCAGCAGCTTAGGTTCGGGACTTCAATACAATGAGCAGTTCTTC.

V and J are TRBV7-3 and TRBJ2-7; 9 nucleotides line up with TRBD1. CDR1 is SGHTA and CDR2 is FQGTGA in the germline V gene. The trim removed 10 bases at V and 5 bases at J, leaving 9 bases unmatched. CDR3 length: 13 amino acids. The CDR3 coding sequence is TGTGCCACTTCGAGGGACAGGGACCACGAGCAGTACTTC. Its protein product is CATSRDRDHEQYF.

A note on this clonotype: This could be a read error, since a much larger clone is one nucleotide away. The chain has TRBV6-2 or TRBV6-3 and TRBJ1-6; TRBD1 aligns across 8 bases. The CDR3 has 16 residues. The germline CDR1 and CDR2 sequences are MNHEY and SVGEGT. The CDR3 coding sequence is TGTGACAGCAGGCCAGACAGGGGCTACCTGGCTTCACCCCTCCACTTT. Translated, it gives CDSRPDRGYLASPLHF.

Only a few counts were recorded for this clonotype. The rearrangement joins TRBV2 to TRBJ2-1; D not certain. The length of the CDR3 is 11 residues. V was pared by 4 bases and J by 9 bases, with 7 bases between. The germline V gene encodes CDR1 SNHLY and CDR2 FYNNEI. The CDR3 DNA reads TGTGCCAGCAGTGTGGTCGTTGAGCAGTTCTTC. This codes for CASSVVVEQFF.